Below are 15 T cell receptor beta chains sequenced from a single sample in a study of CD8 T cells in ankylosing spondylitis. TCRdb re-analysed the 5' RACE reads in MiXCR, keeping a single row per CDR3 protein. The sample shows some 250,000 distinct CDR3 sequences, roughly a quarter of them seen only once. Material for sequencing was blood, either unsorted or a sorted T cell fraction (not recorded which). Source of these receptors: a male donor with ankylosing spondylitis or in good health (not recorded which).

The table lists this clonotype with many counts. This chain links TRBV20-1 with TRBJ2-3; 7 nucleotides align to TRBD2. CDR3 size: 16 residues. Germline loops: CDR1 DFQATT, CDR2 SNEGSKA (reference sequence). After removal of 0 bases from V and 3 bases from J, the junction contained 9 bases not matched to a gene. This CDR3 is CSARDLAALGTDTQYF. The DNA for the CDR3 is TGCAGTGCTAGAGATCTAGCGGCCTTGGGGACAGATACGCAGTATTTT.

This clonotype was counted a few times. The chain couples TRBV12-3 or TRBV12-4 to TRBJ2-1, with D possibly matching TRBD2 (6 bases). This CDR3 comprises 14 residues. Trimming stripped 6 bases from V and 4 bases from J, with 13 bases between. CDR3 nucleotide sequence: TGTGCCAGCAGAACGAGGACTATGTACAATGAGCAGTTCTTC. It specifies CASRTRTMYNEQFF.

This clonotype has only a few counts. The CDR3: CASPPTYNSPLHF. The CDR3 nucleotides are TGTGCCAGCCCACCAACCTATAATTCACCCCTCCACTTT. This sequence joins TRBV6-5 and TRBJ1-6; D uncertain. Trimming left V 8 bases short and J 2 bases short, with 7 bases between. Looked up from germline, CDR1 is MNHEY and CDR2 is SVGAGI. The CDR3 is 13 residues long.

The chain combines TRBV6-5 with TRBJ1-2; D call uncertain. Germline CDR1 is MNHEY and CDR2 is SVGAGI. Trimming took 3 bases from V and 0 from J, leaving 5 bases between them. This CDR3 region has 13 residues. This CDR3 is CASSYGANYGYTF. DNA for the CDR3: TGTGCCAGCAGTTATGGGGCTAACTATGGCTACACCTTC.

In this sample, this clonotype turned up many times. The V call is TRBV12-3 or TRBV12-4, the J call TRBJ2-3; D is undetermined. This CDR3 has 12 amino acids. Trimming removed 5 bases from V and 4 bases from J, with 7 bases in between. The chain's CDR3 is CASSQRPDTQYF. The CDR3 bases are TGTGCCAGCAGTCAACGGCCAGATACGCAGTATTTT.

This clonotype was counted a few times. The rearrangement joins TRBV29-1 to TRBJ1-1, with no clear D. CDR1 SQVTM and CDR2 ANQGSEA come from the germline V gene. Trimming took off 4 bases at V and 1 base at J, with 10 bases between the two ends. The CDR3 is 13 residues long. The CDR3 loop reads CSVVEDPNTEAFF. The CDR3 nucleotides are TGCAGCGTTGTGGAGGATCCGAACACTGAAGCTTTCTTT.

This clonotype was recorded at least ten times. CDR3 in amino acids: CAISESGQGNQPQHF. DNA of the CDR3: TGTGCCATCAGTGAGTCGGGACAGGGGAATCAGCCCCAGCATTTT. The V call is TRBV10-3, the J call TRBJ1-5; 10 bases are a match to TRBD1. This CDR3 spans 15 amino acids. Per the germline V gene, CDR1 is ENHRY and CDR2 is SYGVKD. Trimming removed 0 bases from V and 4 bases from J; junction bases left unmatched: 0.

In this sample, this clonotype turned up a few times. The chain links TRBV29-1 to TRBJ2-2, with TRBD1 as a possible D gene (6 bases). The CDR3 covers 16 residues. Trimming stripped 0 bases from V and 5 bases from J, with 16 bases between. Germline V lookup: CDR1 SQVTM, CDR2 ANQGSEA. Here the CDR3 reads CSVEEMKAGATGELFF. CDR3 nucleotide sequence: TGCAGCGTTGAAGAGATGAAGGCAGGGGCGACCGGGGAGCTGTTTTTT.

In this sample, this clonotype turned up many times. The V and J genes are TRBV29-1 and TRBJ1-5, with D unresolved. The V gene lost 4 bases and the J gene lost 4 bases, with 11 bases spanning the gap. Germline lookup yields CDR1 SQVTM and CDR2 ANQGSEA. The CDR3 is 13 amino acids. Written as DNA, the CDR3 is TGCAGCGTTGGCAGGAAGGCGAATCAGCCCCAGCATTTT. This translates into CSVGRKANQPQHF.

The chain joins TRBV20-1 to TRBJ2-5; 7 bases match TRBD2. With 4 bases clipped from V and 5 bases from J, the junction kept 7 bases outside the gene matches. Per germline, CDR1 DFQATT and CDR2 SNEGSKA (reference sequence). This CDR3 has 13 amino acids. For the CDR3, the DNA is TGCAGTGCTATAACGGGGGGAGGGGAGACCCAGTACTTC. Translated, it gives CSAITGGGETQYF.

J is TRBJ2-3 and V is TRBV6-1; D tentatively reads TRBD1 or TRBD2 (5 bases each). Germline V gene data show CDR1 as MNHNS and CDR2 as SASEGT. The V gene lost 5 bases and the J gene lost 2 bases, with 14 bases spanning the gap. The CDR3 length is 15 residues. In DNA form, the CDR3 reads TGTGCCAGCAGTACCCGGGACCCTATCACAGATACGCAGTATTTT. It yields the protein CASSTRDPITDTQYF.

This sequence joins TRBV7-9 and TRBJ2-7; D gene unclear. The CDR3 runs 16 residues. Trimming took 6 bases from V and 3 from J, leaving 21 bases between them. Germline CDR1 is SEHNR and CDR2 is FQNEAQ (reference sequence). CDR3 bases: TGTGCCAGCAGACGGGCCGGACCTCGCCCTTTCTACGAGCAGTACTTC. Amino acids: CASRRAGPRPFYEQYF.

The chain is built from TRBV5-4 and TRBJ2-3; 7 bases are a match to TRBD2. Germline trimming cut 0 bases from V and 0 bases from J; bases unmatched to any gene: 4. CDR3 length: 16 amino acids. Per the germline V gene, CDR1 is SGHNT and CDR2 is YYREEE (reference sequence). CDR3: CASSLAGRGSTDTQYF. Here the CDR3 DNA reads TGTGCCAGCAGCTTGGCCGGGCGGGGGAGCACAGATACGCAGTATTTT.

A few counts support this clonotype. J is TRBJ2-7 and V is TRBV10-1; a possible D gene is TRBD1 (6 bases). V was trimmed by 0 bases and J by 9 bases, leaving 12 bases between them. Per the germline V gene, CDR1 is WNHNN and CDR2 is SYGVQD (reference sequence). This CDR3 comprises 13 residues. CDR3 loop: CASSESWGQWQYF. CDR3 sequence (DNA): TGCGCCAGCAGTGAGTCGTGGGGGCAGTGGCAGTACTTC.

This clonotype occurred many times. The chain joins TRBV29-1 to TRBJ2-4; tentatively, D is TRBD1 or TRBD2 (5 bases each). Trimming removed 3 bases from V and 8 bases from J, with 14 bases in between. The CDR3 totals 13 residues. Germline V gene data show CDR1 as SQVTM and CDR2 as ANQGSEA. The CDR3 DNA is TGCAGCGTTGAGGCCTCCTTGGGGGACATTCAGTACTTC. Protein: CSVEASLGDIQYF.